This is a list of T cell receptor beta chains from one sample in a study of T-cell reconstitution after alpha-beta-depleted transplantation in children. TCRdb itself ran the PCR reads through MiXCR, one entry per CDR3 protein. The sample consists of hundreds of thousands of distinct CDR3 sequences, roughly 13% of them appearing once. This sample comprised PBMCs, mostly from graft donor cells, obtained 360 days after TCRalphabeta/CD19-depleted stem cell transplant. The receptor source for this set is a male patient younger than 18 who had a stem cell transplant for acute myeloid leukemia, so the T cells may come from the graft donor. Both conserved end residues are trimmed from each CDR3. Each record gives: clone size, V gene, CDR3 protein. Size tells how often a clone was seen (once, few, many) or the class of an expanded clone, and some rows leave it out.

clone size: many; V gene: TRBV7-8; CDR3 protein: ASSLGLAGVGEQY
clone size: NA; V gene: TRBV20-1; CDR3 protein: SDGGAGGTDTQY
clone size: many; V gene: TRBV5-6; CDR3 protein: ASRGTRNSEETQY
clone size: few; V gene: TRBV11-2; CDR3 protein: ASSRGVAGLAGAEETQY
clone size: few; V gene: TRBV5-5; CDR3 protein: ASSHTGGVAEAF
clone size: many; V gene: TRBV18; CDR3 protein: ASSPLGQPTLFNEQF
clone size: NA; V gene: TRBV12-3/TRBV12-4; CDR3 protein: AISFQSLAGATYNEQF
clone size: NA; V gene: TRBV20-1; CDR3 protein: SARDAAGFQETQY
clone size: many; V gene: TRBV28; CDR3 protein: ASSFLISIGELF
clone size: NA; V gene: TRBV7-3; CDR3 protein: ASSLIGLAANTGELF
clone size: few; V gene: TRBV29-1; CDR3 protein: SVPPGRNEKLF
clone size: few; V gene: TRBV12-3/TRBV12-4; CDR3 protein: ASTHGGSYEQY
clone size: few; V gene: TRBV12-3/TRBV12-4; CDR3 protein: ASRTPYGYT
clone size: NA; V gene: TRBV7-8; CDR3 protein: ASSFYGSSHNEQF
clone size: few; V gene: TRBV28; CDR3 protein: ASSRTPGQPNTEAF
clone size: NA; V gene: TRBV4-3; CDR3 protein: ASSLIKLGREIGEQF
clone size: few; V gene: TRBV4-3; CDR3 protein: ASSPESGRHNEQF
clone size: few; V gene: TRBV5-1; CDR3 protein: ASETGRTNTDTQY
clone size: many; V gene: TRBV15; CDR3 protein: ATSRPNYEQY
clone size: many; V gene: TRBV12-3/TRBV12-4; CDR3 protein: ASSSTGGNQPQH
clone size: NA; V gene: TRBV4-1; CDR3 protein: ASSQDKLGGRRSEKLF
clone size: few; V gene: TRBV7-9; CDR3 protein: ASSTPRPTRTSGTVAGELF
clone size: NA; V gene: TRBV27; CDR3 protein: ASPLADDRVPYEQY
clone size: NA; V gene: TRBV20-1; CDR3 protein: SAGQPTGELF
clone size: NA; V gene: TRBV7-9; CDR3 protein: AAFFQGWQF
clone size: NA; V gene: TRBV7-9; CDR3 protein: ASSSSSQPQH
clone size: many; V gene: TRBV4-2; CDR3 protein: ASSQRFLEDYQETQY